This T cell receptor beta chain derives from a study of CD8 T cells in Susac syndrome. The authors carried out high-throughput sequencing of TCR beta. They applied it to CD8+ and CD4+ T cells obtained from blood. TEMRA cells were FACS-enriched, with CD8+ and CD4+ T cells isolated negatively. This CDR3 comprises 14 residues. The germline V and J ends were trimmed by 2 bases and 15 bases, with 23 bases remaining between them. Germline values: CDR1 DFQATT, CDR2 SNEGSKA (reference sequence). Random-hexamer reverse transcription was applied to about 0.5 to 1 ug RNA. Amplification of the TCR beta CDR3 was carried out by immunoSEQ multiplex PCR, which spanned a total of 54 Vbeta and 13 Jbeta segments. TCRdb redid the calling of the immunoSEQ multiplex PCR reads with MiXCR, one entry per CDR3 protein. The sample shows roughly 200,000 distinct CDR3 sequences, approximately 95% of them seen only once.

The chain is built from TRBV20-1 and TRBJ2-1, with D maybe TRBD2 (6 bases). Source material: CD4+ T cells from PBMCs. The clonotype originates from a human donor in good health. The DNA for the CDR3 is TGCAGTGCTAGAAGGGAGGCCACCCCTCATCATGCGTTCTTC. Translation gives CSARREATPHHAFF.